Presented here are 14 T cell receptor beta chains from one specimen sequenced in a study of blood T cell repertoires in COVID-19. Profiled with immunoSEQ multiplex PCR; TCRdb holds only in-frame clones, not every one. The sample shows 120,000 to 150,000 clones, roughly 80% of them seen only once. Sequenced: peripheral blood. These receptor sequences come from a human donor with acute or convalescent COVID-19. The donor label of this sample is uncertain.

V is TRBV7-2 and J is TRBJ2-7; TRBD2 agrees at 11 bases. This CDR3 is built from 14 residues. V gave up 5 bases and J gave up 4 bases; unmatched junction bases: 4. Germline V gene data show CDR1 as SGHTA and CDR2 as FQGNSA. The CDR3 region has the DNA TGTGCCAGCAGCCACCGGACTAGCGGGTACGAGCAGTACTTC. Translation gives CASSHRTSGYEQYF. The full variable domain, with the rest looked up from reference TRBV7-2 and TRBJ2-7, is GAGVSQSPSNKVTEKGKDVELRCDPISGHTALYWYRQSLGQGLEFLIYFQGNSAPDKSGLPSDRFSAERTGGSVSTLTIQRTQQEDSAVYLCASSHRTSGYEQYFGPGTRLTVT.

A single count supports this clone. The chain employs TRBV6-5 and TRBJ2-1; 10 bases match TRBD2. The CDR3 runs to 13 residues. CDR1 and CDR2 (germline): MNHEY, SVGAGI. Trimming cost V 6 bases and J 8 bases; bases outside gene matches: 4. CDR3 sequence reads: CASSERGGHEQFF. CDR3 bases: TGTGCCAGCAGCGAGCGGGGGGGACATGAGCAGTTCTTC.

V gene TRBV19 combines with J gene TRBJ2-2; the D gene is possibly TRBD2 (6 bases). The CDR3 length is 15 residues. The V gene's germline CDR1 is LNHDA and CDR2 SQIVND (reference sequence). With 4 bases removed from V and 0 bases from J, the gap between germline ends came to 9 bases. CDR3 in amino acids: CASSRGDSNTGELFF. The CDR3 DNA is TGTGCCAGTAGTAGGGGGGATTCGAACACCGGGGAGCTGTTTTTT.

This clone was recorded a few times. V is TRBV6-6 and J is TRBJ2-2; 10 bases are shared with TRBD1. V was pared by 5 bases and J by 4 bases, with 10 bases of the junction left unmatched. The CDR3 has 17 amino acids. The germline V gene encodes CDR1 MNHNY and CDR2 SVGAGI (reference sequence). The CDR3 nucleotides read TGTGCCAGCAGTCCGCCTATCGGGACAGGGGTCACCGGGGAGCTGTTTTTT. This sequence encodes CASSPPIGTGVTGELFF.

The chain combines TRBV5-6 with TRBJ1-2; D perhaps matches TRBD1 (6 bases). Germline V gives CDR1 SGHDT, CDR2 YYEEEE. Trimming took off 4 bases at V and 4 bases at J, with 14 bases between the two ends. This CDR3 spans 14 amino acids. DNA for the CDR3: TGTGCCAGCAGCACGTTGGGACAACTCTATGGCTACACCTTC. Amino acid sequence: CASSTLGQLYGYTF.

V is TRBV6-4 and J is TRBJ2-1, with 7 nucleotides matching TRBD2. The CDR3 spans 13 residues. From germline, CDR1 is MRHNA and CDR2 SNTAGT. V lost 5 bases to trimming and J lost 6 bases; unmatched junction nucleotides: 4. CDR3 amino acids: CASSIGTINEQFF. CDR3 DNA: TGTGCCAGCAGTATCGGGACTATCAATGAGCAGTTCTTC.

The rearrangement uses TRBV27 and TRBJ2-7; 7 bases map to TRBD2. The CDR3 extends over 13 amino acids. Germline CDR1 MNHEY, CDR2 SMNVEV (reference sequence). Trimming cost V 6 bases and J 3 bases; bases outside gene matches: 5. CDR3 amino acids: CASSLAGDYEQYF. Here the CDR3 DNA reads TGTGCCAGCAGCCTGGCGGGGGACTACGAGCAGTACTTC.

The chain combines TRBV9 with TRBJ1-5, with a weak D call TRBD1 (6 bases). The V gene lost 3 bases and the J gene lost 1 base, with 8 bases spanning the gap. CDR1 is SGDLS, CDR2 YYNGEE, per germline. The CDR3 spans 14 residues. The CDR3 sequence: CASSEQGSNQPQHF. In DNA, the CDR3 is TGTGCCAGCAGCGAACAGGGAAGCAATCAGCCCCAGCATTTT.

This clone was observed a few times. The gene calls are TRBV10-3 and TRBJ2-2; 8 positions match TRBD2. Germline CDR1 is ENHRY and CDR2 is SYGVKD. The V segment lost 10 bases and the J segment 6 bases; nucleotides outside the gene matches: 10. CDR3 length: 14 residues. CDR3 sequence reads: CATSQRGLPGELFF. The CDR3, as DNA: TGTGCCACAAGTCAGCGGGGGTTGCCCGGGGAGCTGTTTTTT.

This clone was detected only once. The V and J genes are TRBV2 and TRBJ2-7; 8 positions agree with TRBD1. The CDR3 extends over 16 amino acids. The V and J ends lost 6 bases and 0 bases, in that order; junction bases with no gene match: 10. The V gene's germline CDR1 is SNHLY and CDR2 FYNNEI. DNA for the CDR3: TGTGCCAGCAGAAGAGGGACAGGCCAAAGCTCCTACGAGCAGTACGTC. Translation: CASRRGTGQSSYEQYV.

This sequence joins TRBV7-9 and TRBJ2-2; TRBD2 is a possible D gene (6 bases). There are 16 residues in the CDR3. Trimming shortened V by 2 bases and J by 0 bases, and 10 bases separated the two germline ends. Germline values: CDR1 SEHNR, CDR2 FQNEAQ (reference sequence). CDR3 sequence (DNA): TGTGCCAGCAGCTTACCGCGGGGATCGAACACCGGGGAGCTGTTTTTT. Its protein product is CASSLPRGSNTGELFF. Looking up the rest from reference TRBV7-9 and TRBJ2-2 gives the full variable domain: DTGVSQNPRHKITKRGQNVTFRCDPISEHNRLYWYRQTLGQGPEFLTYFQNEAQLEKSRLLSDRFSAERPKGSFSTLEIQRTEQGDSAMYLCASSLPRGSNTGELFFGEGSRLTVL.

The chain recombines TRBV21-1 with TRBJ2-3; the listed D gene, TRBD2, was not tested against the DNA. TRBV21-1 is listed as a pseudogene. The CDR3 has 11 amino acids. DNA of the CDR3: TGTGCCATCTTCCGGGAGGGTACGCAGTATTTT. Translating gives CAIFREGTQYF.

The chain is built from TRBV5-4 and TRBJ2-6; perhaps TRBD1 as D (5 bases). The CDR3 is 15 amino acids. V shed 6 bases and J shed 0 bases, with 10 bases lying between them. Germline V gene sequence: CDR1 SGHNT, CDR2 YYREEE (reference sequence). CDR3 bases: TGTGCCAGCACCCACCAGGGCTCTGGGGCCAACGTCCTGACTTTC. This codes for CASTHQGSGANVLTF.

This sequence joins TRBV7-9 and TRBJ1-2, with a possible D match to TRBD1 (5 bases). V lost 3 bases and J lost 7, with 12 bases in between. Germline CDR1 and CDR2: SEHNR and FQNEAQ (reference sequence). The CDR3 sequence is 13 residues long. The CDR3 region has the DNA TGTGCCAGCAGCTTGGACGGGACTGGTGGCTACACCTTC. This codes for CASSLDGTGGYTF.